These 7 T cell receptor beta chains were sequenced from one sample in a study of T cell repertoires in cytomegalovirus infection. Via MiXCR, TCRdb re-called the reads, giving one row per CDR3 protein. The repertoire has about 530,000 distinct CDR3 sequences, around 27% of them found once; the top ten carry approximately 13%. The specimen sequenced was PBMCs. Every receptor here comes from a human donor in good health (CMV status not recorded). Some clones in this sample may be carry-over from other donors' samples.

The chain joins TRBV2 to TRBJ1-1, with D perhaps TRBD1 (5 bases). Germline V gene sequence: CDR1 SNHLY, CDR2 FYNNEI. The CDR3 has 10 residues. The V end was cut by 11 bases, the J end by 10 bases, with 14 bases between. CDR3 bases: TGTGCCTCTGCCGTCGGGGGAGCTTTCTTT. It yields the protein CASAVGGAFF.

The gene calls are TRBV7-3 and TRBJ1-2; TRBD1 is a possible D gene (5 bases). Trimming took 2 bases from V and 8 from J, leaving 12 bases between them. CDR1 SGHTA and CDR2 FQGTGA come from the germline V gene. The CDR3 totals 13 residues. CDR3 coding DNA: TGTGCCAGCAGCTTATCCTTGCGGGGCGGCTACACCTTC. This codes for CASSLSLRGGYTF. Complete variable domain (other parts from reference TRBV7-3 and TRBJ1-2): GAGVSQTPSNKVTEKGKYVELRCDPISGHTALYWYRQSLGQGPEFLIYFQGTGAADDSGLPNDRFFAVRPEGSVSTLKIQRTERGDSAVYLCASSLSLRGGYTFGSGTRLTVV.

There are a few counts of this clonotype. This chain connects TRBV14 to TRBJ2-3; the D call may be TRBD1 or TRBD2 (5 bases each). CDR3 length: 14 residues. V lost 3 bases and J lost 7, with 14 bases in between. Per germline, CDR1 SGHDN and CDR2 FVKESK. The CDR3, as DNA: TGTGCCAGCAGCCATGCCCGGGACCCCTATACGCAGTATTTT. It encodes CASSHARDPYTQYF.

This clonotype was seen a few times. CDR3 sequence reads: CASSVRGNEGTEAFF. CDR3 in DNA: TGTGCCAGCAGTGTCCGAGGGAACGAGGGGACTGAAGCTTTCTTT. V gene TRBV6-2 or TRBV6-3 combines with J gene TRBJ1-1, with a weak D call TRBD1 (5 bases). CDR1 MNHEY and CDR2 SVGEGT come from the germline V gene. The CDR3 runs 15 residues. Trimming shortened V by 5 bases and J by 5 bases, and 18 bases separated the two germline ends.

This clonotype was picked up many times. CDR3 sequence reads: CASSLGSGPYEQYV. CDR3 in DNA: TGTGCCAGCAGCTTAGGGTCGGGCCCCTACGAGCAGTACGTC. V usage is TRBV7-2 and J usage is TRBJ2-7; no clear D gene. V lost 1 base to trimming and J lost 2 bases, with 9 bases between them. Germline lookup yields CDR1 SGHTA and CDR2 FQGNSA. The CDR3 has 14 residues.

The J gene is TRBJ2-4, the V gene TRBV6-2 or TRBV6-3, with TRBD2 identical over 10 bases. The CDR3 is 18 amino acids. In germline, CDR1 is MNHEY, CDR2 SVGEGT. The V gene end was trimmed by 2 bases and the J gene end by 3 bases; junction bases not matched to a gene: 10. DNA for the CDR3: TGTGCCAGCAGTTACATCCTAGCGGGAGAAGAAGTCAAAAACATTCAGTACTTC. Its translation: CASSYILAGEEVKNIQYF.

This clonotype occurred a few times. The chain uses TRBV20-1 and TRBJ1-2; D might be TRBD1 (6 bases). V lost 0 bases and J 7 bases, leaving 15 bases between the germline ends. Germline V gives CDR1 DFQATT, CDR2 SNEGSKA (reference sequence). The CDR3 sequence is 14 residues long. The CDR3 here is CSARETGARGGYTF. The CDR3 nucleotides are TGCAGTGCTAGAGAAACGGGGGCCAGGGGTGGCTACACCTTC.